This section outlines one T cell receptor (beta chain) sequence together with its context. The germline gene is not matched at one end of the junction; a read error may be the cause. This sample was taken from a study of blood T cell repertoires in COVID-19. Authors' analysis steps: Estimates of nucleated cell counts were drawn from the amplification of reference gene primers. Assay used: immunoSEQ multiplex PCR; TCRdb lists only in-frame clones, some missing. V, J and clone size reflect that table, while D and trimming were determined from the DNA. This table has hundreds of thousands of clones, about 85% appearing once. The CDR3 totals 13 residues. Germline values: CDR1 MNHEY, CDR2 SMNVEV (reference sequence).

The V call is TRBV27, the J call TRBJ2-1, with unresolved D. The sequence was collected from a woman under 30 who had recovered from COVID-19. Sample: peripheral blood. The CDR3 protein is CASSFNSDNEQFF. CDR3 bases: TGTGCCAGCAGTTTTAACTCCGACAATGAGCAGTTCTTC.